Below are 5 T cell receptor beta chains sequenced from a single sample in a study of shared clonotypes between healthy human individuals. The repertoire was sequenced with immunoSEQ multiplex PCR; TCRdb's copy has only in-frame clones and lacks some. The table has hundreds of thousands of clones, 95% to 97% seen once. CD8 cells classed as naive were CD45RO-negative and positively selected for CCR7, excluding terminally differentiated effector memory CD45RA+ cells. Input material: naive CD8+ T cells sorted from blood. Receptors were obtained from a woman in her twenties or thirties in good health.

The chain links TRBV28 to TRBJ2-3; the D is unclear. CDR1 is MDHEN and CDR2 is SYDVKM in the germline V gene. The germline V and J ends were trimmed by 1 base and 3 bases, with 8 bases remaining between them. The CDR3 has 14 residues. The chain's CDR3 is CASSLSQLTDTQYF. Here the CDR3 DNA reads TGTGCCAGCAGTTTATCTCAACTAACAGATACGCAGTATTTT.

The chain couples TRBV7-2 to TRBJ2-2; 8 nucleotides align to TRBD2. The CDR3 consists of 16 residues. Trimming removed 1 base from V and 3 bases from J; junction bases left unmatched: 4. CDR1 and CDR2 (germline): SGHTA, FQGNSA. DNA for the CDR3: TGTGCCAGCAGCTTAGAGCCCGGGAGGGACACCGGGGAGCTGTTTTTT. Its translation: CASSLEPGRDTGELFF.

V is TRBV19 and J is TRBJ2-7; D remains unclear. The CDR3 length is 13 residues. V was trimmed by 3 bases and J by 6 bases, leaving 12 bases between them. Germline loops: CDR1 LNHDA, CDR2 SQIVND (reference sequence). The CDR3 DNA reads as TGTGCCAGTAGTATCGATGCGGAGTCCGAGCAGTACTTC. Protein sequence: CASSIDAESEQYF.

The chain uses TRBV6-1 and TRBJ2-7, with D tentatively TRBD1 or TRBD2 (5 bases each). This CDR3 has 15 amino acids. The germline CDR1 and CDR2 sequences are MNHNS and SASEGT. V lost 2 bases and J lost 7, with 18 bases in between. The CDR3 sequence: CASSERRGAVGEQYF. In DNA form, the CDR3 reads TGTGCCAGCAGTGAACGCAGAGGGGCCGTGGGGGAGCAGTACTTC.

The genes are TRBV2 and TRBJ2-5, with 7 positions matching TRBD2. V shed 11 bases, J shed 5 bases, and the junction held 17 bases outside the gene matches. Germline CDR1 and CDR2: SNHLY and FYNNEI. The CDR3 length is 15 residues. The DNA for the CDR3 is TGTGCCTCAGCGGGGCTGGAGCCGGGGTGGGAGACCCAGTACTTC. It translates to CASAGLEPGWETQYF.